This T cell receptor (beta chain) was captured in a study of T cell responses to AZD1222 COVID-19 vaccine (dated by TCRdb to the early 2020s). Background for the entire study: A total of 230 or so trial participants underwent TCR sequencing, of whom 207 received two doses of AZD1222 and 26 received two doses of the MenACWY control vaccine. Trial participants were enrolled into age subgroups of 18-55, 56-69 and 70-plus years, which contained 148, 28 and 57 TCR-sequenced participants, respectively.

As to this clone: What this receptor recognizes is not known. There are no base qualities to consult, and no much larger clone falls within one base.

Inclusive of the bounding cysteine and phenylalanine, the CDR3 is 19 residues long. Only CDR3 DNA remains: 57 bases, in frame from the first base. The germline V gene provides CDR1 KGHSH and CDR2 LQKENI. V is reduced by 2 bases and J by 0 bases, leaving a spacing of 19 bases between them. The time point label of this sample denotes: baseline before first vaccination. The treatment or condition label on this specimen signifies: meningococcal conjugate vaccine given as trial control. Samples from vaccinated people were obtained from the UK trials COV001 and COV002, which included a single-blind randomized controlled phase 2/3 trial of AZD1222 (ChAdOx1 nCoV-19) in healthy adults. For TCRbeta chain sequencing, PBMC samples from trial participants were taken at day 0 and at day 28 after the second dose. The CDR3 regions of human TCRbeta chains were analyzed by immunosequencing. The authors' pipeline ran thus. Repertoire TCRs were checked for matches against a reference library of SARS-CoV-2-specific TCRs that had been generated using the MIRA antigen-specificity platform. Breadth meant the fraction of unique TCRs that were SARS-CoV-2-associated, whereas depth meant the fraction of total T cells that were SARS-CoV-2-associated. Each spike-specific TCR was assigned to its reactive spike region and to a CD4 or CD8 class using the MIRA data. Log10-transformed breadth and depth values were compared by one-way ANOVA with Sidak's multiple comparisons tests. Entries here come from immuneACCESS through TCRdb and include only in-frame sequences with V and J called. Some clones fail to appear in such tables; in the studies checked, an unresolved V gene covers under half of the shortfall, and the cause of the remainder is unknown. Clonal size and the V and J genes are those of that table, whereas D and trimming came from the DNA. Across this sample there are about 150,000 clones, with around 88% seen only once. The ten largest clones add up to 3% to 4% of the sample.

Points the paper makes about the study in general: Epitopes outside the regions mutated in the B.1.351 and B.1.1.7 variants were reportedly recognized by nearly half of the unique spike-specific TCRs. After two AZD1222 doses, spike-specific TCR breadth and depth were significantly higher than at day 0 and than in MenACWY recipients. Conclusions about previously exposed vaccinees are limited because only five to seven AZD1222 recipients were SARS-CoV-2 seropositive at baseline. Because no day 14 peak-response samples were available, repertoires were characterized only after the peak T cell response. In the small 56-69-year group, the increase in depth fell short of significance, most likely because of low power. CD4 TCRs associated with the vaccine covered the entire spike protein, and the dominant responses were in regions 160-218 and 743-854. Participants were mostly white British and included more females than males, and it was suggested by the authors that clonal diversity may have been underestimated.

The receptor was isolated from an adult in good health. The chain employs TRBV18 and TRBJ2-2; no D gene can be assigned with confidence. The sample in question was peripheral blood, obtained on day 0 of MenACWY control vaccination. The sequenced DNA: TGTGCCAGCTCACCATACCCACAGAACGTCCGCTCGAACACCGGGGAGCTGTTTTTT. It encodes CASSPYPQNVRSNTGELFF.